This T cell receptor (beta chain) was sequenced for a study of tumor-infiltrating lymphocytes in primary liver carcinoma. Study-wide background: The tumors ranged from about 4 to 10 cm across and fell within stage T1-T3 N0M0.

Researchers drew blood RNA from unsorted whole blood and extracted germline DNA as well. Starting material of 450 to 550 ng total RNA yielded TCR beta cDNA via a constant-region primer. Sequencing libraries for TCR beta derived from three nested multiplex PCR rounds that used slightly modified ARM-PCR. Forward primers for TRBV1-TRBV30 and a C-beta reverse primer served the first two PCR rounds, at approximately 10 cycles each. In TCRdb, the multiplex PCR reads were re-called with MiXCR into one record per CDR3 protein. The profile shows more than 150,000 distinct CDR3 sequences, about 55% of them singletons. V lost 4 bases and J 4 bases, leaving 17 bases between the germline ends. The CDR3 is made up of 16 amino acids. The V gene's germline CDR1 is SEHNR and CDR2 FQNEAQ (reference sequence). Findings of the study overall: Left bulk and unsorted, the samples did not allow CD4+ and CD8+ repertoires to be compared. Tumor-adjacent and tumor-blood pairs overlapped less than tumor region pairs did.

Worth noting for this clonotype: Antigen specificity is unknown.

The specimen was peripheral blood. The chain joins TRBV7-9 to TRBJ2-1; no firm D call. This clonotype was sampled from a man aged 35-49 years with primary liver carcinoma and hepatitis B virus infection. The CDR3 protein is CASSSWADPPYNEQFF. In DNA, the CDR3 is TGTGCCAGCAGCTCCTGGGCCGACCCCCCTTACAATGAGCAGTTCTTC.